Presented here are 19 T cell receptor beta chains from one specimen sequenced in a study of T cells in Graves' hyperthyroidism and ophthalmopathy. There were TCR beta CDR3 regions amplified from RNA transcripts. HTBI primers were used for first-round RT-PCR of the TCR CDR3. TCRdb re-called the multiplex PCR reads with MiXCR, one entry per CDR3 protein. This table has a few hundred thousand distinct CDR3 sequences, approximately 18% appearing once. The sequenced material came from blood. The receptors here all came from a man aged 18 to 35 with Graves' ophthalmopathy.

This clonotype was counted ten times or more. The rearrangement joins TRBV2 to TRBJ2-5; D may be TRBD2 (6 bases). Deletions cut 3 bases from V and 5 bases from J, with 13 bases between. Germline values: CDR1 SNHLY, CDR2 FYNNEI. The CDR3 totals 14 residues. CDR3 bases: TGTGCCAGCAGTGACAGCGGGCCGGGGGAGACCCAGTACTTC. This sequence encodes CASSDSGPGETQYF.

This clonotype has ten or more counts. The rearrangement links TRBV28 to TRBJ1-1; D might be TRBD1 (5 bases). The CDR3 spans 14 residues. The germline gives CDR1 MDHEN, CDR2 SYDVKM. V was clipped by 6 bases and J by 10 bases, with 21 bases between them. CDR3 nucleotides: TGTGCCAGCAGCGCCGGGACTCCCGAGAGGCGAGCTTTCTTT. It translates to CASSAGTPERRAFF.

The table lists this clonotype with a few counts. The V and J genes are TRBV5-1 and TRBJ2-2; no firm D call. CDR3 size: 14 residues. Trimming took off 4 bases at V and 5 bases at J, with 12 bases between the two ends. The germline V gene encodes CDR1 SGHRS and CDR2 YFSETQ. The CDR3: CASSPGSSTGELFF. In DNA, the CDR3 is TGCGCCAGCAGCCCCGGCAGCTCTACCGGGGAGCTGTTTTTT.

The chain carries TRBV5-6 and TRBJ1-1, with 10 nucleotides matching TRBD1. The CDR3 length is 15 residues. V trimming: 4 bases; J trimming: 1 base; junction bases outside the gene matches: 4. CDR1 is SGHDT, CDR2 YYEEEE, per germline. The chain's CDR3 is CASSGDRGGNTEAFF. Written as DNA, the CDR3 is TGTGCCAGCAGCGGGGACAGGGGCGGGAACACTGAAGCTTTCTTT. The whole variable domain, filled in from reference TRBV5-6 and TRBJ1-1, reads DAGVTQSPTHLIKTRGQQVTLRCSPKSGHDTVSWYQQALGQGPQFIFQYYEEEERQRGNFPDRFSGHQFPNYSSELNVNALLLGDSALYLCASSGDRGGNTEAFFGQGTRLTVV.

As regards this clonotype: This may arise from a read error, as a much more abundant clone is one base away. The chain is built from TRBV27 and TRBJ1-1, with TRBD1 as a possible D gene (6 bases). This CDR3 is 15 amino acids long. Germline loops: CDR1 MNHEY, CDR2 SMNVEV (reference sequence). CDR3 region: CAGSWGPGGGTEAFF. CDR3 coding DNA: TGTGCCGGCAGTTGGGGTCCTGGGGGCGGGACTGAAGCTTTCTTT.

This chain links TRBV9 with TRBJ1-5; D perhaps matches TRBD1 (5 bases). V lost 0 bases to trimming and J lost 4 bases, with 11 bases between them. The CDR3 has 15 residues. CDR1 and CDR2 (germline): SGDLS, YYNGEE. In DNA, the CDR3 is TGTGCCAGCAGCGTAGGGGGGGGTTTGAATCAGCCCCAGCATTTT. It is translated as CASSVGGGLNQPQHF. Drawing the rest from reference TRBV9 and TRBJ1-5, the complete variable domain is DSGVTQTPKHLITATGQRVTLRCSPRSGDLSVYWYQQSLDQGLQFLIQYYNGEERAKGNILERFSAQQFPDLHSELNLSSLELGDSALYFCASSVGGGLNQPQHFGDGTRLSIL.

This clonotype was seen at least ten times. The chain joins TRBV9 to TRBJ2-1; weak D call: TRBD2 (7 bases). CDR1 and CDR2 (germline): SGDLS, YYNGEE. Trimming took off 0 bases at V and 6 bases at J, with 13 bases between the two ends. The CDR3 length is 15 residues. The chain's CDR3 is CASSVAGGPLNEQFF. CDR3 coding DNA: TGTGCCAGCAGCGTAGCCGGGGGGCCACTCAATGAGCAGTTCTTC. The full variable domain, rest sourced from reference TRBV9 and TRBJ2-1, is DSGVTQTPKHLITATGQRVTLRCSPRSGDLSVYWYQQSLDQGLQFLIQYYNGEERAKGNILERFSAQQFPDLHSELNLSSLELGDSALYFCASSVAGGPLNEQFFGPGTRLTVL.

In its sample, this clonotype was seen many times. The chain joins TRBV20-1 to TRBJ1-1; D call uncertain. The CDR3 has 15 residues. Trimming took 0 bases from V and 1 from J, leaving 12 bases between them. CDR1 and CDR2 (germline): DFQATT, SNEGSKA (reference sequence). CDR3 coding DNA: TGCAGTGCTAGAGATGCCGGGCGAGGGAACACTGAAGCTTTCTTT. It yields the protein CSARDAGRGNTEAFF.

The table lists this clonotype with many counts. This chain connects TRBV11-2 to TRBJ2-1; weak D call: TRBD1 (7 bases). This CDR3 has 15 amino acids. The germline CDR1 and CDR2 sequences are SGHAT and FQNNGV. Trimming stripped 7 bases from V and 0 bases from J, with 13 bases between. The CDR3 nucleotides read TGTGCCAGCAAACCAGGGGGGAACTCCTACAATGAGCAGTTCTTC. It yields the protein CASKPGGNSYNEQFF.

About this clonotype: Possible read error: a much larger clone is one base away. The chain carries TRBV12-3 or TRBV12-4 and TRBJ1-4; TRBD1 agrees at 8 bases. V gave up 5 bases and J gave up 7 bases; unmatched junction bases: 6. There are 14 residues in the CDR3. DNA of the CDR3: TGTGCCAGCAGTGCCCGGACAGGGAGTGAAAAACTGTTTTTT. Residues: CASSARTGSEKLFF.

At least ten counts were recorded for this clonotype. The rearrangement uses TRBV28 and TRBJ2-7; 9 bases fit TRBD2. CDR1 is MDHEN, CDR2 SYDVKM, per germline. After removal of 2 bases from V and 5 bases from J, the junction contained 10 bases not matched to a gene. The CDR3 spans 16 residues. CDR3 amino acids: CASSLVPSGGYDEQYF. In DNA form, the CDR3 reads TGTGCCAGCAGTTTAGTTCCCAGCGGGGGGTATGACGAGCAGTACTTC.

The genes are TRBV4-1 and TRBJ2-3, with D possibly TRBD2 on 7 matching bases. V lost 4 bases to trimming and J lost 1 base, with 27 bases between them. CDR3 length: 20 residues. Germline lookup yields CDR1 MGHRA and CDR2 YSYEKL. In DNA, the CDR3 is TGCGCCAGCAGCCGAGGTCGAGGGGGGGGGATCCAAGGTCGCACAGATACGCAGTATTTT. Amino acid sequence: CASSRGRGGGIQGRTDTQYF.

The chain has TRBV11-3 and TRBJ2-7, with D maybe TRBD1 (6 bases). V lost 4 bases and J 7 bases, leaving 17 bases between the germline ends. Per germline, CDR1 SGHNT and CDR2 YENEEA. This CDR3 is 14 amino acids long. The CDR3 nucleotides are TGTGCCAGCAGCTCGGACAGCTACCCTAAAGAGCAGTACTTC. Residues: CASSSDSYPKEQYF.

CDR3 protein: CASTSQGDQPQHF. The CDR3 DNA reads as TGTGCCAGCACAAGCCAGGGGGATCAGCCCCAGCATTTT. The chain employs TRBV6-2 or TRBV6-3 and TRBJ1-5; TRBD1 aligns across 7 bases. The CDR3 length is 13 residues. The ends lost 7 bases at V and 5 bases at J; junction bases unmatched: 5. Germline CDR1 and CDR2: MNHEY and SVGEGT.

With regard to this clonotype: The missing conserved phenylalanine or tryptophan at the end of this CDR3 makes a read error likely. V gene TRBV5-1 combines with J gene TRBJ2-1; 13 bases line up with TRBD2. The junction had 7 bases not matched to a gene; V was cut back by 4 bases and J by 9 bases. Germline V gene lookup returns CDR1 SGHRS and CDR2 YFSETQ. CDR3 length: 15 amino acids. In nucleotides, the CDR3 is TGCGCCAGCAGCCGAACTAGCGGGGGGGCGTTTGAGCAGTTCCCC. As protein: CASSRTSGGAFEQFP.

This clonotype has at least ten counts. This chain joins TRBV28 and TRBJ2-3; 7 nucleotides align to TRBD1. Germline V gives CDR1 MDHEN, CDR2 SYDVKM. The CDR3 has 17 amino acids. Trimming cost V 4 bases and J 5 bases; bases outside gene matches: 15. CDR3 loop: CASSSGRQGMVVDTQYF. In DNA form, the CDR3 reads TGTGCCAGCAGTTCCGGCCGACAGGGAATGGTGGTAGATACGCAGTATTTT.

The chain combines TRBV12-3 or TRBV12-4 with TRBJ2-2; D may be TRBD1 (6 bases). This CDR3 is 13 amino acids long. Deletions cut 4 bases from V and 5 bases from J, with 8 bases between. The CDR3 DNA sequence: TGTGCCAGCAGTTACAGGGAAACCGGGGAGCTGTTTTTT. Encoded protein: CASSYRETGELFF.

This clonotype has just a few counts. The chain has TRBV20-1 and TRBJ2-1; D is undetermined. CDR3 length: 11 amino acids. CDR1 and CDR2 (germline): DFQATT, SNEGSKA (reference sequence). Between the trimmed V and J ends, which lost 4 bases and 7 bases, there was a span of 8 bases. CDR3 sequence reads: CSATARNEQFF. The CDR3 DNA reads TGCAGTGCTACTGCAAGAAATGAGCAGTTCTTC.

This clonotype was counted only a few times. V gene TRBV6-5 combines with J gene TRBJ2-1; 7 bases map to TRBD2. The J segment lost 3 bases and the V segment lost 1 base, leaving 3 bases of the junction unmatched. Germline V gene sequence: CDR1 MNHEY, CDR2 SVGAGI. The CDR3 has 15 residues. For the CDR3, the DNA is TGTGCCAGCAGTTACTACCAGCGGGGCTACAATGAGCAGTTCTTC. Protein product: CASSYYQRGYNEQFF.